This T cell receptor beta chain derives from a study of regulatory T cells in long-lasting Graves disease. The time point was: newly diagnosed GD, antithyroid drugs for less than 3 months. The TCR library used RNA extracted from PBMCs. For TCR beta, libraries came from iRepertoire HTBI primers and Arm-PCR of CDR3 regions. TCRdb re-called the multiplex PCR reads with MiXCR, one entry per CDR3 protein. The table includes about 220,000 distinct CDR3 sequences, roughly 19% detected once. Whole-study findings and limits: A limited number of samples was an acknowledged limitation.

This clonotype was seen once. Its antigen is undetermined. Germline CDR1 reads ENHRY; CDR2 reads SYGVKD. The ends lost 2 bases at V and 7 bases at J; junction bases unmatched: 5. CDR3 size: 15 residues. This sample also appeared in a second study, on T cells in Graves' hyperthyroidism and ophthalmopathy. Per that paper: Used for diagnoses were clinical symptoms, serum thyroxine and TRAb, thyroid ultrasound and orbital computed tomography. Model predictions of ophthalmopathy came a median about 6.3 months before onset.

Specimen: peripheral blood mononuclear cells (PBMCs), collected at new diagnosis, from a patient treated with antithyroid drugs. The TCR comes from a woman younger than 45 with Graves disease. The chain couples TRBV10-3 to TRBJ2-2, with 9 bases lining up with TRBD1. The CDR3 sequence is CAISEGTGSRGELFF. Here the CDR3 DNA reads TGTGCCATCAGTGAGGGGACAGGGTCACGCGGGGAGCTGTTTTTT.